The 2 T cell receptor beta chains given below trace back to one sample, sequenced in a study of read filtering for tumor transcriptome and immune sequencing (dated by TCRdb to the early 2020s). Reads for this sample came from an Illumina HiSeq 4000. Starting from roughly 440 ng RNA, TCR libraries were constructed with the Immunoverse kit using molecular barcoded adaptors that cover the alpha/delta and beta/gamma chains. Clones were called with MiXCR by TCRdb after fastp trimmed the public reads at Q25, and only in-frame beta chains were retained. Rows with one shared CDR3 protein collapse into an entry with the most common genes and DNA. The sample table lists approximately 40,000 distinct CDR3 sequences, 12% to 15% of them with a count of one. Around 18% of the sample is taken by the ten largest. Sequencing was performed on a population of CD138-negative cells sorted from bone marrow. This specimen's cell subset or site label, interpreted: bone marrow mononuclear cells depleted of CD138+ plasma/myeloma cells by negative magnetic selection. The receptor set was obtained from a donor aged 40 or over with multiple myeloma.

This clonotype was recorded at least ten times. The chain joins TRBV5-1 to TRBJ1-4, with D possibly being TRBD1 (6 bases). This CDR3 comprises 14 residues. In germline, CDR1 is SGHRS, CDR2 YFSETQ. V was shortened by 4 bases and J by 3 bases, with 10 bases between the two germline ends. The CDR3 sequence: CASSPQGSNEKLFF. CDR3 DNA: TGCGCCAGCAGCCCCCAGGGGTCTAATGAAAAACTGTTTTTT.

In this sample, this clonotype turned up a few times. Since a much larger clone is just one base distant, this may be a read error. CDR3 loop: CASSQDILAGNTIYF. The DNA for the CDR3 is TGCGCCAGCAGCCAAGACATCCTGGCTGGAAACACCATATATTTT. The genes are TRBV4-1 and TRBJ1-3; D is ambiguous. Germline V gene sequence: CDR1 MGHRA, CDR2 YSYEKL. The CDR3 sequence is 15 residues long. Trimming stripped 0 bases from V and 2 bases from J, with 8 bases between.